This TCR beta chain was sequenced for a study of T cell responses to AZD1222 COVID-19 vaccine. Overall study context: Second-dose intervals near 4 or 12 weeks were combined. Notes on the study in general: Vaccine-related CD4 TCRs covered spike, predominating at 160-218 and 743-854. Most donors were white British, females outnumbered males, and clonal diversity was possibly underestimated.

The V gene's germline CDR1 is SGHTA and CDR2 FQGNSA. The CDR3 runs to 17 residues. After removal of 6 bases from V and 7 bases from J, the junction contained 9 bases not matched to a gene. As regards this clone: As yet, its antigen is unknown.

The method was immunoSEQ multiplex PCR; TCRdb's version includes in-frame clones alone and lacks a portion of them. The repertoire holds about 140,000 clones, with roughly 90% as singletons. The sample consisted of peripheral blood, taken on day 0 of AZD1222 vaccination. This sequence originates from an adult in good health. The J gene is TRBJ2-1, the V gene TRBV7-2; 16 nucleotides line up with TRBD2. The CDR3 reads CASSNPGTSGRGNEQFF. CDR3 bases: TGTGCCAGCAGTAACCCGGGGACTAGCGGGAGGGGAAATGAGCAGTTCTTC.